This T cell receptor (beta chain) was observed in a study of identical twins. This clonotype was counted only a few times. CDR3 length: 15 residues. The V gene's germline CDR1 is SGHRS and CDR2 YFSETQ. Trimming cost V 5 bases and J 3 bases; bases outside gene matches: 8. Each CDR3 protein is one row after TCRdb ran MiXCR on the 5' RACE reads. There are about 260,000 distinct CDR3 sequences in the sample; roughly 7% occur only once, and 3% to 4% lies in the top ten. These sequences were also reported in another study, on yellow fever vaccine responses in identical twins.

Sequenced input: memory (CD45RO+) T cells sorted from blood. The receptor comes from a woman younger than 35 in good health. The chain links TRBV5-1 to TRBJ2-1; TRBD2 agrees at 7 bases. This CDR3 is CASSPSAGVYNEQFF. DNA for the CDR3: TGCGCCAGCAGTCCCTCGGCGGGGGTCTACAATGAGCAGTTCTTC.